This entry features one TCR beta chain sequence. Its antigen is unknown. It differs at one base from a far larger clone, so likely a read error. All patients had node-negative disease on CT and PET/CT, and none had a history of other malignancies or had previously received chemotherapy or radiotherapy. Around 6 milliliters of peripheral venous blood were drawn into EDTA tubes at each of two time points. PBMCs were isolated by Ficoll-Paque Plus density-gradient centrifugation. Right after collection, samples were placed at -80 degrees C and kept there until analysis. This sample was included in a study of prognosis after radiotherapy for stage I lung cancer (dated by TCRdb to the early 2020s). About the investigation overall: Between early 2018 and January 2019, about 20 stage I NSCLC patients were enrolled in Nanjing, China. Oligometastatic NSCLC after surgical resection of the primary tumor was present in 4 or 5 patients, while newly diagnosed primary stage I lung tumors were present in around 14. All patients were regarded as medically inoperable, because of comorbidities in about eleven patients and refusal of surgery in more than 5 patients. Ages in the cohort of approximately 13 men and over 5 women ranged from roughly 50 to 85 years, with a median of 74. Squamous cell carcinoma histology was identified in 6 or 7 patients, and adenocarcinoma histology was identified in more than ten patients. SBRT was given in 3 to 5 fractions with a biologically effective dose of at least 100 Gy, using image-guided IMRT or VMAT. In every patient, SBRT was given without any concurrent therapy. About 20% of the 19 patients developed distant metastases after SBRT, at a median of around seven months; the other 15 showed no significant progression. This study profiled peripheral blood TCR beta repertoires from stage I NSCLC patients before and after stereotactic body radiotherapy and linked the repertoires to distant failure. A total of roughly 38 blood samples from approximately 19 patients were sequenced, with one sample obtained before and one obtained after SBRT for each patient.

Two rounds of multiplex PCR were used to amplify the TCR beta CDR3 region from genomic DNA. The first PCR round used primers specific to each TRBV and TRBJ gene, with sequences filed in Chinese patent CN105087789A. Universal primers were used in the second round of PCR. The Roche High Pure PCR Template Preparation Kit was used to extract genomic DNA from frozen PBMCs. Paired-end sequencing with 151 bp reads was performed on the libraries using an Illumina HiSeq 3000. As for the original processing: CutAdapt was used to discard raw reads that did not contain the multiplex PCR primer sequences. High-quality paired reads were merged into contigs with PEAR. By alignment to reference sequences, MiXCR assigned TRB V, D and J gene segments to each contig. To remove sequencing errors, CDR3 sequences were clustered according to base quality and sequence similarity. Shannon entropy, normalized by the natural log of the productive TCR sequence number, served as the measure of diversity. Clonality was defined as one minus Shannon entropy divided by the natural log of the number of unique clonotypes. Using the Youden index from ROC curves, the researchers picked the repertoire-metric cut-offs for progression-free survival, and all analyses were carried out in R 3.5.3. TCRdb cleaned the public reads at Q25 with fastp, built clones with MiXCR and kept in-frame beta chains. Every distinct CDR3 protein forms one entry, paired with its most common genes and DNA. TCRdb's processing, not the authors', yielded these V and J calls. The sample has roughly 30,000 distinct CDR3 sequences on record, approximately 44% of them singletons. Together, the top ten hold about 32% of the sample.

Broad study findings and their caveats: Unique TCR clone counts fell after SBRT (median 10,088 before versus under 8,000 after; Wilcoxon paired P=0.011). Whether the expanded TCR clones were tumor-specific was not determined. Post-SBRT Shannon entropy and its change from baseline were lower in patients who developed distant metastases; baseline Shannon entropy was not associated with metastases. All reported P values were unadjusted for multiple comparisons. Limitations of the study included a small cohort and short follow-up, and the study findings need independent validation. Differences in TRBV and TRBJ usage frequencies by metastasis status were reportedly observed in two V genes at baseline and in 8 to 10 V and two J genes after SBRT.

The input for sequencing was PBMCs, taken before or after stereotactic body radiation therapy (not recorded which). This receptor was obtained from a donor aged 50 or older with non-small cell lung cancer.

The CDR3 protein is CASSTLERPPFDNYGYTF. The base sequence is TGTGCCAGCAGTACCCTGGAAAGGCCTCCTTTCGATAACTATGGCTACACCTTC. This chain joins TRBV6-4 to TRBJ1-2; no D gene can be assigned with confidence. The germline V gene supplies CDR1 MRHNA and CDR2 SNTAGT. Trimming takes 5 bases from V and 1 base from J, and the germline ends sit 23 bases apart. The CDR3 goes from the cysteine to the phenylalanine over 18 residues. The DNA shown is the 54-base CDR3, in frame from base 1.